This T cell receptor beta chain was observed in a study of control samples from healthy donors and cancer patients. V lost 2 bases and J 2 bases, leaving 4 bases between the germline ends. This CDR3 has 12 residues. CDR1 MNHEY and CDR2 SVGAGI come from the germline V gene. Generated by immunoSEQ multiplex PCR, the TCRdb table keeps only in-frame clones and is missing some. Among around 200,000 clones listed, roughly 94% were seen once. The sequenced material came from blood. The chain employs TRBV6-5 and TRBJ2-7; D unclear. This clonotype was sampled from a man in his fifties or sixties in good health. CDR3 region: CASSYDPYEQYV. CDR3 DNA sequence: TGTGCCAGCAGTTACGATCCCTACGAGCAGTACGTC.